These T cell receptor beta chains were read from a single sample in a study of yellow fever vaccine responses in identical twins. One entry per CDR3 protein results from TCRdb running MiXCR on the RT-PCR reads. The table has about 7,200 distinct CDR3 sequences, just over 85% seen once. The sequences come from T cells from blood (PBMCs), unsorted or a sorted subset (not recorded which), collected before or after yellow fever vaccination (not recorded which). Receptor source: a woman aged 18-35 years who received the yellow fever vaccine. Both conserved end residues are part of each CDR3. Fields, in order: D gene, V gene, clone size, J gene, CDR3 protein, CDR3 DNA. D genes are given only for firm matches. Clone size is stated in some rows and not others, as once, few, many or a class when expanded.

TRBD1,TRBV12-3/TRBV12-4,.,TRBJ1-1,CASSSTGGTRAFF,TGTGCCAGCAGTTCTACAGGGGGAACCCGGGCTTTCTTT
.,TRBV28,.,TRBJ2-2,CAISADTGELFF,TGTGCCATAAGTGCGGACACCGGGGAGCTGTTTTTT
.,TRBV7-3,.,TRBJ1-1,CASSLRHRANTEAFF,TGTGCCAGCAGCTTAAGACACAGGGCGAACACTGAAGCTTTCTTT
.,TRBV18,once,TRBJ2-7,CASSPSARGVYEQYF,TGTGCCAGCTCACCCTCCGCGCGGGGAGTCTACGAGCAGTACTTC
.,TRBV19,.,TRBJ1-2,CASSMANGYTF,TGTGCCAGTAGTATGGCGAATGGCTACACCTTC
.,TRBV2,few,TRBJ1-2,CASSETGFRGYTF,TGTGCCAGCAGTGAAACGGGATTTCGAGGCTACACCTTC
TRBD2,TRBV5-4,.,TRBJ2-7,CAGSLAGTSGSEQYF,TGTGCCGGCAGCTTGGCTGGGACTAGCGGGAGCGAGCAGTACTTC
TRBD1,TRBV20-1,.,TRBJ2-7,CSAVDQGAAYEQYF,TGCAGTGCAGTAGATCAGGGGGCGGCCTACGAGCAGTACTTC
TRBD2,TRBV7-2,.,TRBJ2-7,CASSPIGTSGYEQYF,TGTGCCAGCAGCCCCATCGGGACTAGCGGCTACGAGCAGTACTTC
TRBD1,TRBV2,.,TRBJ2-2,CASRDRRETGELFF,TGTGCCAGTAGGGACAGGAGAGAAACCGGGGAGCTGTTTTTT
TRBD1,TRBV6-1,once,TRBJ1-6,CASTHLIGTGGAYNSPLHF,TGTGCCAGCACCCACTTAATAGGAACAGGGGGCGCTTATAATTCACCCCTCCACTTT
.,TRBV3-1,.,TRBJ2-7,CASSRQGKRGNEQYF,TGTGCCAGCAGTCGACAGGGTAAGCGGGGGAACGAGCAGTACTTC
.,TRBV2,.,TRBJ2-5,CASKTSVLVETQYF,TGTGCCAGCAAAACCAGCGTGTTAGTGGAGACCCAGTACTTC
.,TRBV11-3,.,TRBJ1-5,CASSRDGYSNQPQHF,TGTGCCAGCAGCAGAGACGGTTATAGCAATCAGCCCCAGCATTTT
.,TRBV15,.,TRBJ2-5,CATSRDTGGGEETQYF,TGTGCCACCAGCAGAGATACGGGCGGAGGGGAAGAGACCCAGTACTTC
TRBD1,TRBV30,.,TRBJ1-2,CAWMSGTGASFYGYTF,TGTGCCTGGATGAGTGGGACAGGGGCCTCCTTCTATGGCTACACCTTC
.,TRBV11-3,once,TRBJ2-3,CASSLDVFTDTQYF,TGTGCCAGCAGCTTAGACGTTTTCACAGATACGCAGTATTTT
.,TRBV18,.,TRBJ2-3,CASSPSTDTQYF,TGTGCCAGCTCACCATCCACAGATACGCAGTATTTT
.,TRBV5-5,.,TRBJ1-1,CASSLDHNTEAFF,TGTGCCAGCAGCCTGGACCACAACACTGAAGCTTTCTTT
.,TRBV7-7,.,TRBJ2-1,CASSHPSSSEQFF,TGTGCCAGCAGTCACCCTAGTTCAAGTGAGCAGTTCTTC
.,TRBV7-3,once,TRBJ2-2,CASRAANTGELFF,TGTGCCAGCCGCGCTGCGAACACCGGGGAGCTGTTTTTT
TRBD1,TRBV2,.,TRBJ1-2,CASSRQGVNYGYTF,TGTGCCAGCAGTCGACAGGGGGTTAACTATGGCTACACCTTC
TRBD2,TRBV11-2,.,TRBJ2-3,CASSLDTGGPTDTQYF,TGTGCCAGCAGCTTAGATACGGGAGGGCCGACAGATACGCAGTATTTT
TRBD1,TRBV11-3,.,TRBJ2-2,CASSLDRTGNTGELFF,TGTGCCAGCAGCTTAGATAGGACAGGGAACACCGGGGAGCTGTTTTTT
.,TRBV4-3,.,TRBJ2-5,CASSPSYWREYQETQYF,TGCGCCAGCAGCCCCTCTTATTGGAGGGAGTACCAAGAGACCCAGTACTTC
.,TRBV12-3/TRBV12-4,.,TRBJ1-5,CASRQKQGYSNQPQHF,TGTGCCAGCAGGCAAAAACAGGGTTATAGCAATCAGCCCCAGCATTTT
.,TRBV20-1,once,TRBJ2-1,CSASGGASSTPRNEQFF,TGCAGTGCCAGCGGTGGGGCTAGTTCCACCCCTAGGAATGAGCAGTTCTTC
.,TRBV5-1,.,TRBJ2-7,CASSLAGGAGYEQYF,TGCGCCAGCAGCTTGGCCGGGGGCGCGGGATACGAGCAGTACTTC
.,TRBV7-6,.,TRBJ2-1,CASSLGSAREQFF,TGTGCCAGCAGCTTAGGCTCCGCTCGGGAGCAGTTCTTC
.,TRBV13,.,TRBJ1-1,CASTRREGGTEAFF,TGTGCCAGCACTAGGCGCGAAGGCGGCACTGAAGCTTTCTTT
TRBD2,TRBV7-2,.,TRBJ2-1,CASSLAGGPNEQFF,TGTGCCAGCAGCTTAGCGGGAGGGCCCAATGAGCAGTTCTTC
TRBD1,TRBV27,.,TRBJ1-2,CASSLSGTGFGYTF,TGTGCCAGCAGTTTATCAGGGACAGGGTTCGGCTACACCTTC
.,TRBV18,.,TRBJ2-5,CASSPELLETQYF,TGTGCCAGCTCACCCGAACTACTAGAGACCCAGTACTTC
TRBD2,TRBV11-3,.,TRBJ2-3,CASSSGLAGSTDTQYF,TGTGCCAGCAGTTCGGGGCTAGCGGGGAGCACAGATACGCAGTATTTT
.,TRBV18,.,TRBJ1-3,CASSPDSGNTIYF,TGTGCCAGCTCCCCAGACAGTGGAAACACCATATATTTT
.,TRBV18,.,TRBJ1-5,CASSQQESQPQHF,TGTGCCAGCTCACAACAGGAGTCTCAGCCCCAGCATTTT
TRBD2,TRBV10-3,.,TRBJ2-1,CAISESAGGPDEQFF,TGTGCCATCAGTGAGTCGGCGGGAGGTCCGGATGAGCAGTTCTTC
.,TRBV20-1,.,TRBJ2-2,CSAMIRVGSGELFF,TGCAGTGCTATGATTAGGGTGGGCTCCGGGGAGCTGTTTTTT
TRBD1,TRBV13,.,TRBJ1-2,CASSAGGEVVF,TGTGCCAGCAGCGCAGGGGGCGAGGTCGTCTTC
.,TRBV5-1,.,TRBJ2-1,CASSRGADYNEQFF,TGCGCCAGCAGCCGGGGAGCAGACTACAATGAGCAGTTCTTC
TRBD1,TRBV28,once,TRBJ1-2,CATPRGQGESGYTF,TGTGCCACCCCCCGGGGTCAGGGGGAGAGTGGCTACACCTTC
.,TRBV2,.,TRBJ2-7,CASSTRGNSYEQYF,TGTGCCAGCAGCACCAGGGGCAACTCCTACGAGCAGTACTTC
.,TRBV7-7,.,TRBJ2-1,CASSLVPHNEQFF,TGTGCTAGCAGCTTAGTCCCCCACAATGAGCAGTTCTTC
.,TRBV18,.,TRBJ2-1,CASSPLPKNEQFF,TGTGCCAGCTCACCACTCCCCAAGAATGAGCAGTTCTTC